The rows below give T cell receptor beta chains drawn from one sample of a study of cytomegalovirus exposure and HLA in healthy donors. Method: immunoSEQ multiplex PCR; TCRdb's copy keeps in-frame clones and lacks some. The repertoire includes 160,000 or so clones, roughly 79% of them detected once, and 1.3% sits in the top ten. The sample consisted of PBMCs. The receptors derive from a man aged 25-45 years in good health and CMV-seronegative. Each CDR3 is given with its conserved first and last residue. D genes are given only for firm matches. Expanded clones get a size class; other rows say once, few or many, or leave the size out.

CDR3	DNA	size	V	J	D
CASSGVRGAEAFF	TGTGCCAGCAGCGGAGTTCGGGGGGCTGAAGCTTTCTTT	few	TRBV6-6	TRBJ1-1	NA
CASSLALGDEKLFF	TGTGCCAGCAGCTTAGCGTTAGGGGATGAAAAACTGTTTTTT	NA	TRBV7-6	TRBJ1-4	NA
CASSSGVGGETQYF	TGTGCCAGTAGTAGTGGGGTTGGAGGAGAGACCCAGTACTTC	NA	TRBV19	TRBJ2-5	NA
CASSSGLAGVNEQFF	TGTGCCAGCAGCTCCGGACTAGCGGGAGTCAATGAGCAGTTCTTC	NA	TRBV7-6	TRBJ2-1	TRBD2
CASSPTGGAGEQYF	TGTGCCAGCAGCCCGACTGGGGGGGCGGGAGAGCAGTACTTC	NA	TRBV7-3	TRBJ2-7	NA
CASSPTGQKNRGYTF	TGCGCCAGCAGCCCAACGGGACAGAAAAACCGTGGCTACACCTTC	once	TRBV5-1	TRBJ1-2	TRBD1
CASSPRLAGAQETQYF	TGTGCCAGCAGTCCACGACTAGCGGGGGCCCAAGAGACCCAGTACTTC	NA	TRBV27	TRBJ2-5	TRBD2
CASSGGGLTSTDTQYF	TGCGCCAGCAGTGGGGGGGGACTGACAAGCACAGATACGCAGTATTTT	NA	TRBV10-1	TRBJ2-3	TRBD2
CASSRDSPSYEQYF	TGTGCCAGCAGTCGGGACAGTCCCTCCTACGAGCAGTACTTC	NA	TRBV7-9	TRBJ2-7	TRBD1
CASGLGAEDNEQFF	TGTGCTAGTGGTTTGGGAGCGGAGGACAATGAGCAGTTCTTC	NA	TRBV12-5	TRBJ2-1	NA
CASSPGLLASYEQYF	TGTGCCAGCAGCCCCGGGTTACTAGCGAGCTACGAGCAGTACTTC	few	TRBV7-2	TRBJ2-7	TRBD2
CASSAPGLGEQFF	TGCGCCAGCAGCGCGCCGGGACTAGGTGAGCAGTTCTTC	NA	TRBV5-1	TRBJ2-1	TRBD2
CASSLSLTGSLNTEAFF	TGTGCCAGCAGCTTGTCCCTCACAGGGAGTTTGAACACTGAAGCTTTCTTT	NA	TRBV7-3	TRBJ1-1	NA
CASSFISGPYEQYF	TGTGCCAGCAGTTTTATTAGCGGGCCCTACGAGCAGTACTTC	NA	TRBV27	TRBJ2-7	TRBD2
CASSLSPSGGTDTQYF	TGCGCCAGCAGCTTATCCCCTAGCGGCGGCACAGATACGCAGTATTTT	NA	TRBV5-1	TRBJ2-3	TRBD2
CATSLSAGGTYEQYF	TGTGCCACCAGCCTCTCGGCAGGGGGAACCTACGAGCAGTACTTC	NA	TRBV15	TRBJ2-7	TRBD1
CASSQAPTSGRYTGELFF	TGTGCCAGCAGCCAAGCCCCCACTAGCGGGAGATACACCGGGGAGCTGTTTTTT	NA	TRBV4-2	TRBJ2-2	TRBD2
CASSIAAGMVMRNTIYF	TGTGCCAGTAGTATAGCGGCAGGGATGGTGATGAGAAACACCATATATTTT	NA	TRBV19	TRBJ1-3	NA
CASSSPGTGRGQPQHF	TGTGCCAGTAGTAGTCCCGGGACAGGGAGGGGTCAGCCCCAGCATTTT	once	TRBV19	TRBJ1-5	TRBD1
CASTWDRGTYNEQFF	TGTGCCAGCACCTGGGACAGGGGAACCTACAATGAGCAGTTCTTC	few	TRBV28	TRBJ2-1	TRBD1
CASSRGTGGYEQYF	TGTGCCAGCAGCCGCGGGACAGGGGGCTACGAGCAGTACTTC	NA	TRBV5-4	TRBJ2-7	TRBD1
CASGTGQETQYF	TGTGCTAGTGGGACAGGGCAGGAGACCCAGTACTTC	NA	TRBV12-5	TRBJ2-5	TRBD1
CASSLTSGGPSTDTQYF	TGTGCCAGCAGCTTGACTAGCGGGGGCCCTAGCACAGATACGCAGTATTTT	NA	TRBV7-8	TRBJ2-3	TRBD2
CASSSRTSGRNNEQFF	TGTGCCAGCAGTTCGCGGACTAGCGGGAGGAACAATGAGCAGTTCTTC	once	TRBV28	TRBJ2-1	TRBD2
CASSESGSPGETQYF	TGTGCCAGCAGTGAATCCGGCAGCCCCGGGGAGACCCAGTACTTC	NA	TRBV25-1	TRBJ2-5	NA
CASSPTGDYGYTF	TGTGCCAGCTCACCAACAGGGGACTATGGCTACACCTTC	few	TRBV18	TRBJ1-2	TRBD1
CASRTGGNTEAFF	TGTGCCAGCCGAACCGGGGGTAACACTGAAGCTTTCTTT	NA	TRBV27	TRBJ1-1	NA
CASSPGQSAYEQYF	TGTGCCAGCAGCCCCGGACAGTCGGCCTACGAGCAGTACTTC	NA	TRBV9	TRBJ2-7	NA
CASTQGADYGYTF	TGTGCCAGCACGCAGGGGGCGGACTATGGCTACACCTTC	NA	TRBV6-5	TRBJ1-2	TRBD1
CASSFTSGAQETQYF	TGTGCCAGCAGTTTTACTAGCGGGGCCCAAGAGACCCAGTACTTC	few	TRBV27	TRBJ2-5	TRBD2
CASRKGQGLYEQYF	TGTGCCAGCAGGAAGGGACAGGGCCTCTACGAGCAGTACTTC	NA	TRBV2	TRBJ2-7	TRBD1
CSVAGTGYEQYF	TGCAGCGTTGCCGGGACAGGCTACGAGCAGTACTTC	NA	TRBV29-1	TRBJ2-7	TRBD1
CASSDFPSGSGTQYF	TGTGCCAGCAGTGACTTCCCTAGCGGGAGTGGTACGCAGTATTTT	NA	TRBV6-4	TRBJ2-3	TRBD2